The 14 T cell receptor beta chains reported below all come from one sample, sequenced in a study of blood T cell repertoires in COVID-19. Using immunoSEQ multiplex PCR, the repertoire was profiled, and TCRdb retains in-frame clones only, with some absent. The sample lists roughly 390,000 clones; 70% to 90% were seen once. Sequenced: peripheral blood. Receptors originate from a woman in her twenties or thirties with COVID-19, enrolled during active disease.

This sequence joins TRBV6-2 or TRBV6-3 and TRBJ2-7; 7 bases are shared with TRBD1. The J segment lost 5 bases and the V segment lost 6 bases, leaving 10 bases of the junction unmatched. Germline V gives CDR1 MNHEY, CDR2 SVGEGT. The CDR3 runs 14 residues. The CDR3 coding sequence is TGTGCCAGCAGCCCACCACAGGGGAGAAACGAGCAGTACTTC. It specifies CASSPPQGRNEQYF.

The chain is built from TRBV5-5 and TRBJ2-7; 9 nucleotides match TRBD2. The CDR3 has 15 residues. Germline CDR1 SGHKS, CDR2 YYEKEE (reference sequence). The V gene end was trimmed by 2 bases and the J gene end by 1 base; junction bases not matched to a gene: 4. The CDR3 reads CASSFSSGRSYEQYF. Here the CDR3 DNA reads TGTGCCAGCAGCTTTTCGAGCGGGAGGTCCTACGAGCAGTACTTC.

Note on this clone: The conserved closing phenylalanine or tryptophan is absent in this CDR3, likely reflecting a read error. No DNA is shown, since the ends of the CDR3 on it are uncertain; the CDR3 is the one TCRdb lists. This rearrangement joins TRBV27 to TRBJ1-2; TRBD1, the table's D call, lacks a check against the DNA. The CDR3 region is 12 residues in length, termini included. Germline CDR1 reads MNHEY; CDR2 reads SMNVEV (reference sequence). This chain's CDR3 is CASRIRGRPKQG.

This chain connects TRBV18 to TRBJ2-7; no clear D. The CDR3 contains 12 residues. V lost 5 bases and J lost 3, with 8 bases in between. Looked up from germline, CDR1 is KGHSH and CDR2 is LQKENI. The CDR3 here is CASSEEIYEQYF. The CDR3 DNA reads TGTGCCAGCTCAGAAGAGATCTACGAGCAGTACTTC.

This chain links TRBV18 with TRBJ2-7; 11 positions agree with TRBD2. Germline CDR1 and CDR2: KGHSH and LQKENI. This CDR3 contains 15 residues. The J segment lost 3 bases and the V segment lost 1 base, leaving 2 bases of the junction unmatched. In nucleotides, the CDR3 is TGTGCCAGCTCACCACTAGCGGGAGGGGTCTACGAGCAGTACTTC. It translates to CASSPLAGGVYEQYF.

The chain recombines TRBV5-1 with TRBJ1-2; 8 nucleotides line up with TRBD1. CDR3 length: 13 residues. The germline CDR1 and CDR2 sequences are SGHRS and YFSETQ. V lost 1 base to trimming and J lost 6 bases; unmatched junction nucleotides: 2. The CDR3 DNA sequence: TGCGCCAGCAGCTTGACAGGGGGGAATGGCTACACCTTC. Translating gives CASSLTGGNGYTF.

J is TRBJ2-1 and V is TRBV7-3, with TRBD2 identical over 10 bases. This CDR3 contains 15 residues. Per the germline V gene, CDR1 is SGHTA and CDR2 is FQGTGA. Trimming cost V 5 bases and J 3 bases; bases outside gene matches: 4. For the CDR3, the DNA is TGTGCCAGCAGCCGCGCTAGCGGGAGCTACAATGAGCAGTTCTTC. This sequence encodes CASSRASGSYNEQFF. Using reference TRBV7-3 and TRBJ2-1 for the parts outside the CDR3, the full variable domain is GAGVSQTPSNKVTEKGKYVELRCDPISGHTALYWYRQSLGQGPEFLIYFQGTGAADDSGLPNDRFFAVRPEGSVSTLKIQRTERGDSAVYLCASSRASGSYNEQFFGPGTRLTVL.

V gene TRBV5-5 combines with J gene TRBJ1-2, with TRBD1 as a possible D gene (6 bases). CDR1 and CDR2 from the germline V gene are SGHKS and YYEKEE (reference sequence). The CDR3 runs to 15 residues. V was cut by 1 base and J by 1 base, with 11 bases left in between. The CDR3 sequence: CASSLSGGYNYGYTF. The CDR3 DNA sequence: TGTGCCAGCAGCTTGAGCGGGGGCTATAACTATGGCTACACCTTC.

The chain joins TRBV7-6 to TRBJ2-1, with D maybe TRBD1 (6 bases). V was clipped by 3 bases and J by 10 bases, with 13 bases between them. The CDR3 totals 13 residues. Germline lookup yields CDR1 SGHVS and CDR2 FNYEAQ. The DNA for the CDR3 is TGTGCCAGCAGCTTCCCGAAACAGGGCGAGCAGTTCTTC. Amino acid sequence: CASSFPKQGEQFF.

The V gene is TRBV28, the J gene TRBJ1-1; D call uncertain. The ends were cut back, 6 bases at V and 3 bases at J, with 14 bases in the middle. CDR3 length: 14 residues. CDR1 is MDHEN and CDR2 is SYDVKM in the germline V gene. The CDR3 region has the DNA TGTGCCAGCAGGCAAAACTCCGACTACACTGAAGCTTTCTTT. Protein: CASRQNSDYTEAFF.

The chain employs TRBV6-2 or TRBV6-3 and TRBJ2-7, with 13 bases fitting TRBD2. Germline V gene data show CDR1 as MNHEY and CDR2 as SVGEGT. The length of the CDR3 is 15 residues. V lost 4 bases to trimming and J lost 6 bases; unmatched junction nucleotides: 6. CDR3: CASSSWTSGSPEQYF. CDR3 sequence (DNA): TGTGCCAGCAGTTCCTGGACTAGCGGGAGTCCCGAGCAGTACTTC.

This chain joins TRBV5-5 and TRBJ2-3; TRBD1 is a possible D gene (6 bases). The CDR3 runs 17 residues. V dropped 4 bases and J dropped 2 bases, with 20 bases sitting between them. The germline V gene encodes CDR1 SGHKS and CDR2 YYEKEE (reference sequence). The CDR3 DNA reads as TGTGCCAGCAGCCCCAGTGTCCCAGGGGAATTCACAGATACGCAGTATTTT. Amino acid sequence: CASSPSVPGEFTDTQYF.

V is TRBV5-6 and J is TRBJ1-5, with no clear D. CDR3 size: 13 residues. From germline, CDR1 is SGHDT and CDR2 YYEEEE. The V end lost 4 bases, the J end lost 4 bases, and 9 bases lay between the germline ends. The CDR3 coding sequence is TGTGCCAGCAGCCTCTCGGGGAATCAGCCCCAGCATTTT. The encoded protein is CASSLSGNQPQHF.

This chain links TRBV5-1 with TRBJ2-2, with 7 bases identical to TRBD2. V trimming: 0 bases; J trimming: 0 bases; junction bases outside the gene matches: 2. Per the germline V gene, CDR1 is SGHRS and CDR2 is YFSETQ. The CDR3 has 16 amino acids. The CDR3 DNA reads TGCGCCAGCAGCTTGGGACTAGCATCGAACACCGGGGAGCTGTTTTTT. Amino acids: CASSLGLASNTGELFF.